The sample holds one count of the clone carrying this T cell receptor (beta chain). The record originates from a study of blood T cell repertoires in COVID-19. The germline gives CDR1 GTSNPN, CDR2 SVGIG (reference sequence). With 4 bases clipped from V and 4 bases from J, the junction kept 4 bases outside the gene matches. The CDR3 covers 14 residues. Assay used: immunoSEQ multiplex PCR; TCRdb lists only in-frame clones, some missing. This sample has hundreds of thousands of clones, with about 80% found just once. This TCR derives from a man older than 75 with acute or convalescent COVID-19. Sequenced: peripheral blood. The chain has TRBV30 and TRBJ1-5, with 10 bases aligning to TRBD1. The CDR3 DNA reads TGTGCCTGGACACCGGGACAGGGGAATCAGCCCCAGCATTTT. This gives the protein CAWTPGQGNQPQHF.